This paragraph reports one TCR beta chain. Germline V CDR1 and CDR2: SGHVS, FNYEAQ. The CDR3 is 17 amino acids. Trimming removed 1 base at V and 0 bases at J, with 10 bases between. Time point described: after dendritic cell vaccination, including at tumor progression/relapse. The data were obtained in a study of glioma-infiltrating T cells after dendritic cell vaccination. Whole-study context: Dendritic cell vaccination trial patients had either newly diagnosed or recurrent glioblastoma. Monocyte-derived dendritic cells, cultured seven days with IL-4 and GM-CSF, were pulsed with autologous tumor lysate.

TCRB CDR3 was amplified from 2 ug genomic DNA or less. Sequencing was performed with immunoSEQ multiplex PCR; in TCRdb, only in-frame clones are kept and a portion is missing. The sample lists 100,000 or so clones, 90% seen once, with 2.5% to 3% in the top ten. The sequence was collected from a human donor with glioblastoma. Sequenced here: blood, sampled after dendritic cell vaccination. This chain joins TRBV7-6 and TRBJ1-6, with D uncertain. The CDR3 DNA is TGTGCCAGCAGCTTAGAGCCTAGTTACTCCTATAATTCACCCCTCCACTTT. As protein: CASSLEPSYSYNSPLHF. The variable domain in full, completed from reference TRBV7-6 and TRBJ1-6, reads GAGVSQSPRYKVTKRGQDVALRCDPISGHVSLYWYRQALGQGPEFLTYFNYEAQQDKSGLPNDRFSAERPEGSISTLTIQRTEQRDSAMYRCASSLEPSYSYNSPLHFGNGTRLTVT.